The 17 T cell receptor beta chains given below trace back to one sample, sequenced in a study of OX40 agonist ivuxolimab in advanced cancers. The assay was immunoSEQ multiplex PCR, and TCRdb's table has in-frame clones only and misses some. The profile shows more than 50,000 clones, approximately 89% of them singletons. The starting material was CD4+ or CD8+ T cells sorted from blood, obtained in a trial of the OX40 agonist ivuxolimab. These receptors were collected from an adult with an advanced solid tumor such as melanoma, head and neck, liver or kidney cancer.

The V and J genes are TRBV29-1 and TRBJ1-1; no firm D call. Deletions cut 7 bases from V and 4 bases from J, with 16 bases between. The CDR3 loop spans 13 amino acids. CDR1 and CDR2 from the germline V gene are SQVTM and ANQGSEA. Here the CDR3 DNA reads TGCAGCGCCGCGCGGGGTACGGTCACTGAAGCTTTCTTT. Translation gives CSAARGTVTEAFF.

The rearrangement links TRBV11-2 to TRBJ2-1; D not resolved. CDR1 is SGHAT, CDR2 FQNNGV, per germline. Trimming cost V 3 bases and J 4 bases, with 10 bases left between them. There are 14 residues in the CDR3. CDR3 in amino acids: CASSFLTLYNEQFF. The CDR3 DNA reads TGTGCCAGCAGCTTCTTGACCCTTTACAATGAGCAGTTCTTC.

CDR3 loop: CASSLAGTSGYEQYF. In DNA form, the CDR3 reads TGCGCCAGCAGCTTGGCCGGGACTAGCGGTTACGAGCAGTACTTC. The genes are TRBV5-1 and TRBJ2-7, with 11 nucleotides matching TRBD2. The ends lost 0 bases at V and 4 bases at J; junction bases unmatched: 3. CDR3 length: 15 residues. Looked up from germline, CDR1 is SGHRS and CDR2 is YFSETQ.

On this clone: This is likely an artifact of a read error, given a far larger clone one base away. This chain links TRBV7-9 with TRBJ1-4; TRBD1 is a possible D gene (5 bases). This CDR3 spans 15 amino acids. The V gene lost 3 bases and the J gene lost 6 bases, with 14 bases spanning the gap. Germline V gene lookup returns CDR1 SEHNR and CDR2 FQNEAQ (reference sequence). DNA for the CDR3: TGTGCCAGCAGCTTGGCCTTTTTGGGGGATGAAAAACTGTTTTTT. Its translation: CASSLAFLGDEKLFF.

V gene TRBV6-1 combines with J gene TRBJ2-5; the match to TRBD1 covers 7 bases. The CDR3 extends over 16 amino acids. V was clipped by 4 bases and J by 2 bases; unmatched bases: 10. Germline-derived CDR1 and CDR2 are MNHNS and SASEGT. The chain's CDR3 is CASSVFAGTAQETQYF. CDR3 sequence (DNA): TGTGCCAGCAGTGTATTTGCCGGGACAGCTCAAGAGACCCAGTACTTC.

This clone was detected only once. This chain links TRBV4-1 with TRBJ2-2; 7 bases match TRBD2. This CDR3 is 13 amino acids long. The trim removed 4 bases at V and 7 bases at J, leaving 3 bases unmatched. The germline gives CDR1 MGHRA, CDR2 YSYEKL. The CDR3 protein is CASSRTRFGELFF. For the CDR3, the DNA is TGCGCCAGCAGCCGGACTAGATTCGGGGAGCTGTTTTTT.

The chain joins TRBV5-1 to TRBJ1-6; perhaps TRBD1 as D (6 bases). Between the trimmed V and J ends, which lost 2 bases and 10 bases, there was a span of 16 bases. From germline, CDR1 is SGHRS and CDR2 YFSETQ. The CDR3 has 15 residues. The CDR3 coding sequence is TGCGCCAGCAGCTTTAACAGGGCTTTAGACTCACCCCTCCACTTT. Its translation is CASSFNRALDSPLHF.

The J gene is TRBJ2-2, the V gene TRBV7-9; D possibly corresponds to TRBD1 (6 bases). Germline CDR1 and CDR2: SEHNR and FQNEAQ (reference sequence). The CDR3 length is 13 residues. V lost 4 bases and J lost 5, with 8 bases in between. CDR3: CASSSTGTGELFF. In DNA form, the CDR3 reads TGTGCCAGCAGCTCGACAGGTACCGGGGAGCTGTTTTTT. The full variable domain, with the rest looked up from reference TRBV7-9 and TRBJ2-2, is DTGVSQNPRHKITKRGQNVTFRCDPISEHNRLYWYRQTLGQGPEFLTYFQNEAQLEKSRLLSDRFSAERPKGSFSTLEIQRTEQGDSAMYLCASSSTGTGELFFGEGSRLTVL.

The chain uses TRBV10-3 and TRBJ2-7, with D maybe TRBD1 (6 bases). Trimming removed 0 bases at V and 2 bases at J, with 14 bases between. Germline CDR1 is ENHRY and CDR2 is SYGVKD. The CDR3 contains 16 residues. CDR3 sequence reads: CAISESRGFGAYEQYF. The CDR3, as DNA: TGTGCCATCAGTGAGTCAAGGGGGTTTGGGGCCTACGAGCAGTACTTC.

V and J are TRBV19 and TRBJ1-1; perhaps TRBD1 as D (5 bases). Germline lookup yields CDR1 LNHDA and CDR2 SQIVND (reference sequence). This CDR3 has 12 amino acids. Trimming removed 3 bases at V and 5 bases at J, with 7 bases between. The CDR3 reads CASSIQGTEAFF. The CDR3 nucleotides read TGTGCCAGTAGTATCCAGGGTACTGAAGCTTTCTTT. Full variable domain (missing parts from reference TRBV19 and TRBJ1-1): DGGITQSPKYLFRKEGQNVTLSCEQNLNHDAMYWYRQDPGQGLRLIYYSQIVNDFQKGDIAEGYSVSREKKESFPLTVTSAQKNPTAFYLCASSIQGTEAFFGQGTRLTVV.

This chain joins TRBV2 and TRBJ2-5, with D perhaps being TRBD1 or TRBD2 (5 bases each). Germline V gene data show CDR1 as SNHLY and CDR2 as FYNNEI. V lost 1 base and J lost 6, with 18 bases in between. The CDR3 is 16 residues long. CDR3 in amino acids: CASSEVMGRGEKTQYF. CDR3 nucleotides: TGTGCCAGCAGTGAAGTGATGGGGAGAGGGGAAAAGACCCAGTACTTC.

V usage is TRBV6-1 and J usage is TRBJ2-5, with D perhaps matching TRBD1 (5 bases). This CDR3 contains 13 residues. The V and J ends lost 6 bases and 1 base respectively, with 9 bases between them. Looked up from germline, CDR1 is MNHNS and CDR2 is SASEGT. The CDR3 sequence is CASSIRVQETQYF. The CDR3 DNA is TGTGCCAGCAGCATCAGGGTCCAAGAGACCCAGTACTTC.

V usage is TRBV6-5 and J usage is TRBJ1-2; TRBD1 is a possible D gene (5 bases). In germline, CDR1 is MNHEY, CDR2 SVGAGI. The CDR3 runs to 12 residues. V lost 2 bases to trimming and J lost 9 bases, with 10 bases between them. The CDR3 region is CASSYQGFSYTF. CDR3 DNA sequence: TGTGCCAGCAGTTACCAGGGTTTTAGCTACACCTTC.

The chain recombines TRBV28 with TRBJ2-3, with D unclear. This CDR3 comprises 13 residues. Trimming left V 2 bases short and J 8 bases short, with 11 bases between. Per the germline V gene, CDR1 is MDHEN and CDR2 is SYDVKM. As DNA, the CDR3 is TGTGCCAGCAGTTTAACGGCACAGATTACGCAGTATTTT. Its translation is CASSLTAQITQYF.

This rearrangement joins TRBV5-3 to TRBJ1-5; D is ambiguous. TRBV5-3 is assigned to the ORF class and has an uncertain function. Between the trimmed V and J ends, which lost 2 bases and 3 bases, there was a span of 9 bases. CDR3 length: 14 amino acids. The CDR3 reads CARSFARYNQPQHF. CDR3 DNA: TGTGCCAGAAGCTTCGCCAGGTACAATCAGCCCCAGCATTTT.

The V call is TRBV28, the J call TRBJ2-7; D perhaps matches TRBD2 (6 bases). CDR3 length: 16 amino acids. Trimming stripped 6 bases from V and 4 bases from J, with 22 bases between. Germline V gives CDR1 MDHEN, CDR2 SYDVKM. The CDR3 sequence is CASSLPGAGISYEQYF. CDR3 sequence (DNA): TGTGCCAGCAGCCTTCCCGGGGCGGGGATATCTTACGAGCAGTACTTC.

The chain employs TRBV7-3 and TRBJ2-7, with D hard to call. CDR3 length: 13 amino acids. V was cut by 5 bases and J by 3 bases, with 11 bases left in between. The germline V gene has CDR1 SGHTA and CDR2 FQGTGA. This chain's CDR3 is CASSLNPYYEQYF. CDR3 nucleotide sequence: TGTGCCAGCAGCCTCAACCCATACTACGAGCAGTACTTC.